The rows below give T cell receptor beta chains drawn from one sample of a study of cytomegalovirus exposure and HLA in healthy donors. The method was immunoSEQ multiplex PCR; TCRdb's version includes in-frame clones alone and lacks a portion of them. This table has 100,000 to 150,000 clones, roughly four fifths appearing once. The sample taken for sequencing was PBMCs. The receptors shown here come from a man aged 35-49 years in good health and CMV-seronegative. Both conserved end residues are part of each CDR3. The order of the fields is D gene, V gene, J gene, clone size, CDR3 DNA, CDR3 protein. The D gene is left open where the match is weak. Size is stated for part of the rows, as once, few or many counts, or as a class when the clone is expanded.

.	TRBV25-1	TRBJ1-1	.	TGTGCCAGCAGTGATGGGGGGGGACGTTTAGACTTTGAAGCTTTCTTT	CASSDGGGRLDFEAFF
TRBD2	TRBV10-3	TRBJ2-1	.	TGTGCCATCAGTGACCCAGCGGGGGGGAGAAATGAGCAGTTCTTC	CAISDPAGGRNEQFF
.	TRBV5-6	TRBJ2-7	.	TGTGCCAGCAGCCGCACAGGGAGCTCCTACGAGCAGTACTTC	CASSRTGSSYEQYF
TRBD1	TRBV4-3	TRBJ1-1	.	TGCGCCAGCAGCCTGGGGCCGGGACAGTCTTACACTGAAGCTTTCTTT	CASSLGPGQSYTEAFF
.	TRBV6-5	TRBJ1-3	once	TGTGCCAGCAGTAGGGGTACTGGAAACACCATATATTTT	CASSRGTGNTIYF
.	TRBV5-1	TRBJ2-7	.	TGCGCCAGCAGCAGACAAGGAGGGAACTACGAGCAGTACTTC	CASSRQGGNYEQYF
TRBD1	TRBV5-5	TRBJ2-2	.	TGTGCCAGCAGCTTGGAACAGGGGGCCGGGGAGCTGTTTTTT	CASSLEQGAGELFF
TRBD2	TRBV5-6	TRBJ2-3	.	TGTGCCAGCAGTTACACTAGCGGGAGTACAGATACGCAGTATTTT	CASSYTSGSTDTQYF
.	TRBV27	TRBJ1-6	.	TGTGCCAGCAGTTTAGGGCAGTTAAATTCACCCCTCCACTTT	CASSLGQLNSPLHF
TRBD1	TRBV5-5	TRBJ1-3	few	TGTGCCAGCAGCTTGGCCGGGACAGTAAACTCTGGAAACACCATATATTTT	CASSLAGTVNSGNTIYF
.	TRBV27	TRBJ2-1	.	TGTGCCAGCAGTTACAAAGAATACAATGAGCAGTTCTTC	CASSYKEYNEQFF
.	TRBV30	TRBJ1-2	.	TGTGCCGCCTGGGAGGGGTCCGGTGGCTACACCTTC	CAAWEGSGGYTF
.	TRBV15	TRBJ2-2	.	TGTGCCACCAGCAGAGTAAACACCGGGGAGCTGTTTTTT	CATSRVNTGELFF
.	TRBV2	TRBJ1-1	few	TGTGCCAGCTTATACTTCGCTGAAGCTTTCTTT	CASLYFAEAFF
TRBD1	TRBV6-5	TRBJ1-4	.	TGTGCCAGCAGTTACTCAACAGGGGTAGTGGAAAAACTGTTTTTT	CASSYSTGVVEKLFF